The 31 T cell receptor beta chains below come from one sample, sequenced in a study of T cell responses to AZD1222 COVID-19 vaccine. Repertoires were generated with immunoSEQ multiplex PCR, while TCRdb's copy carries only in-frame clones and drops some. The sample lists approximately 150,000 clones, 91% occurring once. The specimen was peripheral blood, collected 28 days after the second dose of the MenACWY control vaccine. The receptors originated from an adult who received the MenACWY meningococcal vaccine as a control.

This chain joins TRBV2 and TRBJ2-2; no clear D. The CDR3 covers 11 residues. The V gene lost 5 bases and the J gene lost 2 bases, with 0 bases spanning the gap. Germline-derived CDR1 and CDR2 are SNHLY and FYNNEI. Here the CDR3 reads CASSNTGELFF. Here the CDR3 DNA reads TGTGCCAGCAGTAACACCGGGGAGCTGTTTTTT. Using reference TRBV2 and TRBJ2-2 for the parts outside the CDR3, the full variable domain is EPEVTQTPSHQVTQMGQEVILRCVPISNHLYFYWYRQILGQKVEFLVSFYNNEISEKSEIFDDQFSVERPDGSNFTLKIRSTKLEDSAMYFCASSNTGELFFGEGSRLTVL.

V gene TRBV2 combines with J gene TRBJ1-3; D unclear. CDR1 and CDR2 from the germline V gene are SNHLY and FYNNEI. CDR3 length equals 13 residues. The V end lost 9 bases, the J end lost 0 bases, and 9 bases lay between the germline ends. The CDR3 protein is CARMTVSGNTIYF. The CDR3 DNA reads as TGTGCCAGGATGACCGTCTCTGGAAACACCATATATTTT.

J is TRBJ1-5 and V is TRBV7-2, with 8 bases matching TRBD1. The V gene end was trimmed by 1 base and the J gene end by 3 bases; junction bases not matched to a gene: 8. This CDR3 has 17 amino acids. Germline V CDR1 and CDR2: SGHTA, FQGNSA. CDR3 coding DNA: TGTGCCAGCAGCTTAGTGGGGGCAGGGGGCACCAATCAGCCCCAGCATTTT. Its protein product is CASSLVGAGGTNQPQHF.

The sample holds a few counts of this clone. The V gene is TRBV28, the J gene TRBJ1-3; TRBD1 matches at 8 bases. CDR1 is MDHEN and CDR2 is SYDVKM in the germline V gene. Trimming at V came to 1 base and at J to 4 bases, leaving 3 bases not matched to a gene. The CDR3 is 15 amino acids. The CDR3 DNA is TGTGCCAGCAGTTTATCTAGGACAGGGGGAAACACCATATATTTT. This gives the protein CASSLSRTGGNTIYF.

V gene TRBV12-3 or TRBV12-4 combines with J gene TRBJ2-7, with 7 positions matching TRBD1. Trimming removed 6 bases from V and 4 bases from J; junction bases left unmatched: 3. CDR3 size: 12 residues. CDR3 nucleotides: TGTGCCAGCAGCCGGGGACAGTACGAGCAGTACTTC. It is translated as CASSRGQYEQYF.

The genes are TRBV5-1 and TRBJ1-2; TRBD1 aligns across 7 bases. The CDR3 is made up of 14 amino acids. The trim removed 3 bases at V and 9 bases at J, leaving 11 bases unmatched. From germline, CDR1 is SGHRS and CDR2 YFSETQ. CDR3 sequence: CASSSTGPQMRYTF. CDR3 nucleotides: TGCGCCAGCAGCTCGACAGGGCCCCAAATGCGCTACACCTTC.

CDR3 residues: CASSLGVDARGYTF. CDR3 nucleotides: TGCGCCAGCAGCTTGGGAGTGGACGCGAGGGGCTACACCTTC. The rearrangement joins TRBV5-1 to TRBJ1-2; no clear D. This CDR3 comprises 14 residues. Germline assignment: CDR1 SGHRS and CDR2 YFSETQ. Trimming took 0 bases from V and 8 from J, leaving 14 bases between them. Supplemented by reference TRBV5-1 and TRBJ1-2, the full variable domain reads KAGVTQTPRYLIKTRGQQVTLSCSPISGHRSVSWYQQTPGQGLQFLFEYFSETQRNKGNFPGRFSGRQFSNSRSEMNVSTLELGDSALYLCASSLGVDARGYTFGSGTRLTVV.

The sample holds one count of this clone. CDR3 region: CASSVSQFYGYTF. The CDR3 DNA follows: TGTGCCAGCAGCGTATCCCAGTTCTATGGCTACACCTTC. The V gene is TRBV9, the J gene TRBJ1-2; D is unclear. V shed 1 base and J shed 4 bases, with 8 bases lying between them. The CDR3 loop spans 13 amino acids. Germline CDR1 and CDR2: SGDLS and YYNGEE.

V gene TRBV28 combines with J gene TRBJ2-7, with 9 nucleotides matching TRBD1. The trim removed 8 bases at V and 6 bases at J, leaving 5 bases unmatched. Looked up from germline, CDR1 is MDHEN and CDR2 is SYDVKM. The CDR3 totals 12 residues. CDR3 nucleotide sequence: TGTGCCAGCCAGGGACAGGGCGGCGAGCAGTACTTC. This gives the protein CASQGQGGEQYF.

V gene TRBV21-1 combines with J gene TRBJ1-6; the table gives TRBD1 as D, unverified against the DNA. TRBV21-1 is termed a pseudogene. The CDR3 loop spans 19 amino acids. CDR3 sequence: CASSKVFPGHHYWGSPLHF. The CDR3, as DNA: TGTGCCAGCAGCAAAGTCTTCCCGGGACACCACTACTGGGGTTCACCCCTCCACTTT.

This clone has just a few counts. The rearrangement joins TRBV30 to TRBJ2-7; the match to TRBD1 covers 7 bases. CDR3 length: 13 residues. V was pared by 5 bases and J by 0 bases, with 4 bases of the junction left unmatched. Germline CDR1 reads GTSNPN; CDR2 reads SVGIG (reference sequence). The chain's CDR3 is CAWGTANSYEQYF. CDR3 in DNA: TGTGCCTGGGGGACAGCGAACTCCTACGAGCAGTACTTC.

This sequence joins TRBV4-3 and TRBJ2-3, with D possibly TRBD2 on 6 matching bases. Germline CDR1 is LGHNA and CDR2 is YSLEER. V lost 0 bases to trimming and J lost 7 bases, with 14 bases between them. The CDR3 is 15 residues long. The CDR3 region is CASSQDRLVANTQYF. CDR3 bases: TGCGCCAGCAGCCAAGATCGACTAGTGGCTAATACGCAGTATTTT.

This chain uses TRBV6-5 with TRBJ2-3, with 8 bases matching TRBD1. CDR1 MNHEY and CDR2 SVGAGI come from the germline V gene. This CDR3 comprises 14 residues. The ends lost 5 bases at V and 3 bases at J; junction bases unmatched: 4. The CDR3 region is CASSLGQGTDTQYF. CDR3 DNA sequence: TGTGCCAGCAGTCTCGGACAGGGAACAGATACGCAGTATTTT.

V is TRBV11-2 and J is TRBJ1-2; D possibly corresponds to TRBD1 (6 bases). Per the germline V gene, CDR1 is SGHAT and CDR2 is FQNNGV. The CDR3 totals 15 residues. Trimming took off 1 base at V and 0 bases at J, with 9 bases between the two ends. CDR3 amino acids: CASSLVGQTNYGYTF. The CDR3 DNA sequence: TGTGCCAGCAGCTTAGTAGGACAGACTAACTATGGCTACACCTTC.

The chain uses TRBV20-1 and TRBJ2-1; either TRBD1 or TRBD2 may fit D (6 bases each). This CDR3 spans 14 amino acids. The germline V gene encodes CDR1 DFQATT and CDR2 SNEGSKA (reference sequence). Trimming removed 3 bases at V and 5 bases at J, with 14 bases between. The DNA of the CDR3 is TGCAGTGCTAGTCGCGGGACATTTGACAATGAGCAGTTCTTC. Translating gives CSASRGTFDNEQFF.

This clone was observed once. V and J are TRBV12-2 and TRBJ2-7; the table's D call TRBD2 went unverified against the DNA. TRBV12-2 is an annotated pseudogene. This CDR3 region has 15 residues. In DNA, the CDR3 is TGTGCAAGTCGCTTAGGGAGCAGCGCGTCGAACGAGCAGTACTTC. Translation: CASRLGSSASNEQYF.

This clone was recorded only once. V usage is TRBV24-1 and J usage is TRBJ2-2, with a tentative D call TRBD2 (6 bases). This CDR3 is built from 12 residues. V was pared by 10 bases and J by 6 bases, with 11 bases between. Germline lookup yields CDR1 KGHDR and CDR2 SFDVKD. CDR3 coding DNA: TGTGCCACAAGAAGGGAGGCCGGGGAGCTGTTTTTT. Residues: CATRREAGELFF.

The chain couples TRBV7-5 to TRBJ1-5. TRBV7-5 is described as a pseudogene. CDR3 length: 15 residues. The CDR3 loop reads CVRSSGPGGGQPQHF. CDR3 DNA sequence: TGTGTCAGAAGCTCGGGTCCGGGGGGCGGTCAGCCCCAGCATTTT.

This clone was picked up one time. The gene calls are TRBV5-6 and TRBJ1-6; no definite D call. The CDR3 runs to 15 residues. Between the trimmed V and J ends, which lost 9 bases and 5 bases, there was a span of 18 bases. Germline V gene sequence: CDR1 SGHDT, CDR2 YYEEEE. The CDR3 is CATNFGRLNNSPLHF. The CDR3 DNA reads TGTGCCACCAACTTTGGGAGACTCAATAATTCACCCCTCCACTTT.

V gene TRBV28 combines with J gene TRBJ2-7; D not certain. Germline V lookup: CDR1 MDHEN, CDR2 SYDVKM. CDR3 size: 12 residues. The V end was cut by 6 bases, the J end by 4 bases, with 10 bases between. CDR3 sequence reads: CASRSESYEQYF. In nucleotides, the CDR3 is TGTGCCAGCAGGTCAGAAAGTTACGAGCAGTACTTC.

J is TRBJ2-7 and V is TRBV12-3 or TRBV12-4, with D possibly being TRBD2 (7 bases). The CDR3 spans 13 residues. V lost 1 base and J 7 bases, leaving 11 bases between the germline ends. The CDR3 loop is CASSLGTAGEQYF. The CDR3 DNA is TGTGCCAGCAGTTTAGGGACAGCGGGAGAGCAGTACTTC.

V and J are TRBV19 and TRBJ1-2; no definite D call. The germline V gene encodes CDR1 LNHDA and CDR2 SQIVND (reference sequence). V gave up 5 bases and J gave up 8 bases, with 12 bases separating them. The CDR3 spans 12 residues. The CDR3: CASSPRQSGYTF. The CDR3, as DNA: TGTGCCAGTAGTCCCCGCCAGAGCGGCTACACCTTC.

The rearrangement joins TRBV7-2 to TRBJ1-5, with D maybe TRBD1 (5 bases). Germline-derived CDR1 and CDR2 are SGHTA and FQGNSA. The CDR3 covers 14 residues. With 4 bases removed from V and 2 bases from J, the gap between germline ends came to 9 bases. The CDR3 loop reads CASSSDTGNQPQHF. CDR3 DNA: TGTGCCAGCAGCTCGGACACGGGCAATCAGCCCCAGCATTTT.

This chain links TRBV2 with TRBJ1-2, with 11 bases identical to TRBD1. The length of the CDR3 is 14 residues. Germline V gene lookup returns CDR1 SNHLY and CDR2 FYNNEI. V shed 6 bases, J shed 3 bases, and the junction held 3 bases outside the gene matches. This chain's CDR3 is CASSGQGADYGYTF. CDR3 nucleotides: TGTGCCAGCAGCGGACAGGGGGCGGACTATGGCTACACCTTC.

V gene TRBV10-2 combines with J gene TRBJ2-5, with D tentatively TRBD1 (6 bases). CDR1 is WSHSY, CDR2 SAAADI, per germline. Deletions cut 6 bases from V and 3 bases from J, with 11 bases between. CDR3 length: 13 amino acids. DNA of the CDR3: TGCGCCAGCAGCTCTAGACAGGAAGAGACCCAGTACTTC. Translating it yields CASSSRQEETQYF.

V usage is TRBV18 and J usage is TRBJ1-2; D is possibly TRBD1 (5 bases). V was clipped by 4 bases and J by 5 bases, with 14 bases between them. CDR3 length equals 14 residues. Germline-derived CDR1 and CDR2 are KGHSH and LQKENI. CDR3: CASSLGTAFYGYTF. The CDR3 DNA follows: TGTGCCAGCTCACTTGGGACGGCCTTTTATGGCTACACCTTC.

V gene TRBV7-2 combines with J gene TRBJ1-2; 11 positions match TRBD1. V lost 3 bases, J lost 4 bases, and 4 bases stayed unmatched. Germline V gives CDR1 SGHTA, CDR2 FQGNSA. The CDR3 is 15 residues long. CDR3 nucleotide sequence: TGTGCCAGCAGCTTCCCGGACAGGGGGCCCTATGGCTACACCTTC. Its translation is CASSFPDRGPYGYTF.

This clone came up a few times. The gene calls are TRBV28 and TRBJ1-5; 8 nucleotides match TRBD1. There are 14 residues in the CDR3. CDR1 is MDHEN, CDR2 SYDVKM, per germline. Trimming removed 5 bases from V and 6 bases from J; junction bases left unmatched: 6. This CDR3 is CASSLRTGRQPQHF. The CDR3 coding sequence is TGTGCCAGCAGTCTACGGACAGGGCGTCAGCCCCAGCATTTT.

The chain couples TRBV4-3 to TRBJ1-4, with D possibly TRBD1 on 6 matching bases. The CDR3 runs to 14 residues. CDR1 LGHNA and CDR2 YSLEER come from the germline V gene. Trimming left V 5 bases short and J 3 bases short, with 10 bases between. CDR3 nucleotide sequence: TGCGCCAGCAGCAGGGACACAGCTAATGAAAAACTGTTTTTT. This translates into CASSRDTANEKLFF.

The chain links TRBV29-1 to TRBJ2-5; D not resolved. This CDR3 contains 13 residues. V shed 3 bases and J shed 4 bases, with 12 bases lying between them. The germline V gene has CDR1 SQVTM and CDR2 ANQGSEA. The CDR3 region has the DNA TGCAGCGTTGAGAGGCAGGTCGGAGAGACCCAGTACTTC. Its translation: CSVERQVGETQYF.

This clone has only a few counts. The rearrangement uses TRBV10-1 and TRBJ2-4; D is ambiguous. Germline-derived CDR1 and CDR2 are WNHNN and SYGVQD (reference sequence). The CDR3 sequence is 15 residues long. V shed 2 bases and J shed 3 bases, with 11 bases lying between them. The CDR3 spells CASSEALKGKNIQYF. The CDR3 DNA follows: TGCGCCAGCAGTGAGGCCCTCAAAGGCAAAAACATTCAGTACTTC.